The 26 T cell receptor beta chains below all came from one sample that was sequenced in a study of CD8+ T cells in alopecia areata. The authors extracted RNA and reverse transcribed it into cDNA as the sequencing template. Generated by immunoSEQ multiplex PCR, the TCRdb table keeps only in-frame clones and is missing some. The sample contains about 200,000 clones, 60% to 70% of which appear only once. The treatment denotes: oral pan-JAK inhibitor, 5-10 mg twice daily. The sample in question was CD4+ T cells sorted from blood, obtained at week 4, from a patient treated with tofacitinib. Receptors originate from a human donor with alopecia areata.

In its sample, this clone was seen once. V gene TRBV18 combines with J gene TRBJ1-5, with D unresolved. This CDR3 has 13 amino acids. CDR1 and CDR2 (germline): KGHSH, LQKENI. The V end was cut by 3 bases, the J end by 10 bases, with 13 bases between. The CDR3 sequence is CASSPGRDTPQHF. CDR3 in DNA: TGTGCCAGCTCACCCGGACGGGATACTCCCCAGCATTTT.

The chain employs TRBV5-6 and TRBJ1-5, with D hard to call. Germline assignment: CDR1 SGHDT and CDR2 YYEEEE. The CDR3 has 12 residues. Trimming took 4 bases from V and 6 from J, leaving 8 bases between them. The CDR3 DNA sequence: TGTGCCAGCAGCCCCTCACCTCAGCCCCAGCATTTT. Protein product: CASSPSPQPQHF. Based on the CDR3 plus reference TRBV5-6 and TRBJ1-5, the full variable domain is DAGVTQSPTHLIKTRGQQVTLRCSPKSGHDTVSWYQQALGQGPQFIFQYYEEEERQRGNFPDRFSGHQFPNYSSELNVNALLLGDSALYLCASSPSPQPQHFGDGTRLSIL.

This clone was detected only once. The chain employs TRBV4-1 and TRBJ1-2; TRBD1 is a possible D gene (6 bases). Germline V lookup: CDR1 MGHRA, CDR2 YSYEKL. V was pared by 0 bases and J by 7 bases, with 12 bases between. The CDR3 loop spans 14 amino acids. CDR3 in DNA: TGCGCCAGCAGCCAAGAGCCCAGGGGAGGTGGCTACACCTTC. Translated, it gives CASSQEPRGGGYTF.

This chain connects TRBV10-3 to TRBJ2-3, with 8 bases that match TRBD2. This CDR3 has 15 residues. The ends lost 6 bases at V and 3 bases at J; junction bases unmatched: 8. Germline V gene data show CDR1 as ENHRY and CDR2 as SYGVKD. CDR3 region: CAISQRGQGTDTQYF. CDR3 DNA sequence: TGTGCCATCAGCCAGCGGGGGCAGGGTACAGATACGCAGTATTTT.

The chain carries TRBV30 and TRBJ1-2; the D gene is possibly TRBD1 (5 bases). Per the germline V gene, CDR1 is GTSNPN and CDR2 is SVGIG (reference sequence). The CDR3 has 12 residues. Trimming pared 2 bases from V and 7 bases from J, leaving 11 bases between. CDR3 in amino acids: CAWSNGRGGYTF. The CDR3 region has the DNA TGTGCCTGGAGTAACGGGAGGGGTGGCTACACCTTC.

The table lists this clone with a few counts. The CDR3 reads CASSFGTGTFRGQFF. The CDR3 DNA follows: TGTGCCAGCAGTTTCGGGACAGGGACTTTCAGAGGGCAGTTCTTC. The chain carries TRBV28 and TRBJ2-1; TRBD1 agrees at 9 bases. CDR3 size: 15 residues. The germline V gene encodes CDR1 MDHEN and CDR2 SYDVKM. V was clipped by 3 bases and J by 12 bases; unmatched bases: 12.

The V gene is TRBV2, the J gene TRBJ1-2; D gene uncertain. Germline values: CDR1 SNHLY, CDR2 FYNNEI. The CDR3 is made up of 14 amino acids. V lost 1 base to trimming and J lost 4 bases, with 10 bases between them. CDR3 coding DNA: TGTGCCAGCAGTGAAGTGTGGGAGGCCTATGGCTACACCTTC. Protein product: CASSEVWEAYGYTF.

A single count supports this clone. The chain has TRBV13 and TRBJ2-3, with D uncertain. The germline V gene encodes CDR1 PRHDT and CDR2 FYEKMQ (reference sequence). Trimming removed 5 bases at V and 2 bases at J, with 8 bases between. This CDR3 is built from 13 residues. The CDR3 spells CASSAVSTDTQYF. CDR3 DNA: TGTGCCAGCAGCGCGGTATCCACAGATACGCAGTATTTT.

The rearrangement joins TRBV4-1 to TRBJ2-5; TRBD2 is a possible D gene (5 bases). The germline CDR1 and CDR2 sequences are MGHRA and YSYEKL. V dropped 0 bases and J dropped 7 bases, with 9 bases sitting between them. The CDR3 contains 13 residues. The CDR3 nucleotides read TGCGCCAGCAGCCAAGATAGCGCGGGGACCCAGTACTTC. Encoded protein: CASSQDSAGTQYF.

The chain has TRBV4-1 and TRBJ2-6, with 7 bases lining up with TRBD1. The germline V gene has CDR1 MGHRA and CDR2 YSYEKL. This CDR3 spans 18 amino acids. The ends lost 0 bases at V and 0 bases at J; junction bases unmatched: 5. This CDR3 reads CASSQEGQFLSGANVLTF. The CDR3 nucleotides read TGCGCCAGCAGCCAAGAGGGACAGTTCCTCTCTGGGGCCAACGTCCTGACTTTC.

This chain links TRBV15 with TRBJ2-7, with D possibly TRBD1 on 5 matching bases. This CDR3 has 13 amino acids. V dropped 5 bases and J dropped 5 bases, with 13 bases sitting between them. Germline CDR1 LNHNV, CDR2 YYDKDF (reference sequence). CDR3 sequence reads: CATSGIGVNEQYF. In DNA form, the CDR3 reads TGTGCCACCAGCGGGATAGGGGTAAACGAGCAGTACTTC. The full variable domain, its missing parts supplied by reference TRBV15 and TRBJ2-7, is DAMVIQNPRYQVTQFGKPVTLSCSQTLNHNVMYWYQQKSSQAPKLLFHYYDKDFNNEADTPDNFQSRRPNTSFCFLDIRSPGLGDTAMYLCATSGIGVNEQYFGPGTRLTVT.

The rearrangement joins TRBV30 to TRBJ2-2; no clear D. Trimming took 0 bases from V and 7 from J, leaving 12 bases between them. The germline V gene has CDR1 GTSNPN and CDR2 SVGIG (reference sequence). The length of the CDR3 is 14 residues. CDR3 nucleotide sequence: TGTGCCTGGAGTGTCGGGCTCGTCAACGGGGAGCTGTTTTTT. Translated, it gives CAWSVGLVNGELFF.

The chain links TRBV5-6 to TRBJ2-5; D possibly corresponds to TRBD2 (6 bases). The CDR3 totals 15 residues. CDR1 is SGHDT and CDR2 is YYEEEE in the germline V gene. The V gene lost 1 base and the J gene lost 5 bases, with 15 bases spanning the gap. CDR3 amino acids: CASSLNWRAGETQYF. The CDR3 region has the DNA TGTGCCAGCAGCTTGAATTGGAGGGCGGGGGAGACCCAGTACTTC.

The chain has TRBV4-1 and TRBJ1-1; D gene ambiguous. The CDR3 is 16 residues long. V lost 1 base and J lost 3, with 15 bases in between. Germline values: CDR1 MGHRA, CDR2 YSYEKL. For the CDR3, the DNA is TGCGCCAGCAGCCAAGGAATCGGACGGTCGGACACTGAAGCTTTCTTT. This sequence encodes CASSQGIGRSDTEAFF.

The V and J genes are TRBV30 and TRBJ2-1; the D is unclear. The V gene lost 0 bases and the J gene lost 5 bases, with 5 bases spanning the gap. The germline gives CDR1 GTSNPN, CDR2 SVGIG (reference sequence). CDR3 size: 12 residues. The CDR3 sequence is CAWSVLNNEQFF. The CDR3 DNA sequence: TGTGCCTGGAGTGTATTGAACAATGAGCAGTTCTTC.

The CDR3 spells CSFRQGSSYEQYF. The CDR3 bases are TGCAGCTTCCGACAGGGTAGCTCCTACGAGCAGTACTTC. V usage is TRBV29-1 and J usage is TRBJ2-7, with 7 bases fitting TRBD1. Germline CDR1 reads SQVTM; CDR2 reads ANQGSEA. V lost 8 bases, J lost 0 bases, and 7 bases stayed unmatched. The CDR3 is made up of 13 amino acids.

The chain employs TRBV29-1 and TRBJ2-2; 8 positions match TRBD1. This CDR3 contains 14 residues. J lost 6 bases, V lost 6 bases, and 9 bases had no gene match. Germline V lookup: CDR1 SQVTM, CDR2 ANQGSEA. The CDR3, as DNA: TGCAGCGTAGCCCGACAGGGGTCGGCCGGGGAGCTGTTTTTT. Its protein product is CSVARQGSAGELFF.

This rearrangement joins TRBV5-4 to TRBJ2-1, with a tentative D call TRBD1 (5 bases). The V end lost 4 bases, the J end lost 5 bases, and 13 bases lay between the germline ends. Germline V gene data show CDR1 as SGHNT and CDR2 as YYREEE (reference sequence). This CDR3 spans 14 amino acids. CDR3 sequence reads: CASSGQGRHNEQFF. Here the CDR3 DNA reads TGTGCCAGCAGCGGGCAGGGTCGACACAATGAGCAGTTCTTC. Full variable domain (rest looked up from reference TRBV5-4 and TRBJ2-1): ETGVTQSPTHLIKTRGQQVTLRCSSQSGHNTVSWYQQALGQGPQFIFQYYREEENGRGNFPPRFSGLQFPNYSSELNVNALELDDSALYLCASSGQGRHNEQFFGPGTRLTVL.

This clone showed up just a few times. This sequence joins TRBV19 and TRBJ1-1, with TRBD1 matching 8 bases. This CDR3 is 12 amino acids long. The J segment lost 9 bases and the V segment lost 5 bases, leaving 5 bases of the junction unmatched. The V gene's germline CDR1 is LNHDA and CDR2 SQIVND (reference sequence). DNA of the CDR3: TGTGCCAGTAGTGGAGGGACAGGACAAGCTTTCTTT. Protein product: CASSGGTGQAFF.

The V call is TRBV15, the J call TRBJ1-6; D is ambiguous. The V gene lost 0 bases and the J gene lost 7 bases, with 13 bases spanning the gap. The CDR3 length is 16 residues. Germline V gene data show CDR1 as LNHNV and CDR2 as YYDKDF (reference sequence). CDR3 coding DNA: TGTGCCACCAGCAGAGAGGCTCAGGCGGTAAATTCACCCCTCCACTTT. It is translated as CATSREAQAVNSPLHF.

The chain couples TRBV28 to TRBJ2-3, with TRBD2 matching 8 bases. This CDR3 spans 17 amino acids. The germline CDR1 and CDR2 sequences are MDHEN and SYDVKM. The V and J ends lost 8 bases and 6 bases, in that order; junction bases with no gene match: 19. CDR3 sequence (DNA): TGTGCCAGCGCCCCCCTCGGGCTAGCGGGTAAAAGCGATACGCAGTATTTT. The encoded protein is CASAPLGLAGKSDTQYF.

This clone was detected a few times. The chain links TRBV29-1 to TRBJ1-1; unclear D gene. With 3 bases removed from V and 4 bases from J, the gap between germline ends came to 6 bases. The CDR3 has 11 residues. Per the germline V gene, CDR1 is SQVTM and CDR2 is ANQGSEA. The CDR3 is CSVEAITEAFF. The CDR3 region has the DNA TGCAGCGTTGAGGCGATCACTGAAGCTTTCTTT.

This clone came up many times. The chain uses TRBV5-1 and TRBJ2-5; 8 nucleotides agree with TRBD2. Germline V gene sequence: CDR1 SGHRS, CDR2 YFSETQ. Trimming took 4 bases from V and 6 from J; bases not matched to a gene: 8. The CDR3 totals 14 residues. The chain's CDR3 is CASSLDGGGKTQYF. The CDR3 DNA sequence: TGCGCCAGCAGCCTCGATGGCGGGGGGAAGACCCAGTACTTC. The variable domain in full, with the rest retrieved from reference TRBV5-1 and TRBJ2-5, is KAGVTQTPRYLIKTRGQQVTLSCSPISGHRSVSWYQQTPGQGLQFLFEYFSETQRNKGNFPGRFSGRQFSNSRSEMNVSTLELGDSALYLCASSLDGGGKTQYFGPGTRLLVL.

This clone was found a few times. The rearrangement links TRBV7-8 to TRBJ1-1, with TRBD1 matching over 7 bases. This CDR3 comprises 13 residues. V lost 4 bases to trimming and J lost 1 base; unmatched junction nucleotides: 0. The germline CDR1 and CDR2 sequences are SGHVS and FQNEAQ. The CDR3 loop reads CASSWTGNTEAFF. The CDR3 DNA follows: TGTGCCAGCAGCTGGACAGGGAACACTGAAGCTTTCTTT.

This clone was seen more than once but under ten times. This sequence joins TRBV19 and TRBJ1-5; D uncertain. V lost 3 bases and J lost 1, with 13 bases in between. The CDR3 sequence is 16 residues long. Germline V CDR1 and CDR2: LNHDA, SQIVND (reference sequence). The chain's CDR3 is CASSIRLGFSNQPQHF. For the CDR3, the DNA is TGTGCCAGTAGTATTAGGTTAGGGTTCAGCAATCAGCCCCAGCATTTT.

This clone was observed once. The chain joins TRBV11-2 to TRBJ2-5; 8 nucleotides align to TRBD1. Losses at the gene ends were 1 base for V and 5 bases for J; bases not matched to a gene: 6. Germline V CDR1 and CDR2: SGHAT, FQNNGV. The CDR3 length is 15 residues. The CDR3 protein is CASSLGPGGTETQYF. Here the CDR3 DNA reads TGTGCCAGCAGCTTAGGGCCAGGGGGCACGGAGACCCAGTACTTC.